The rows below give T cell receptor beta chains drawn from one sample of a study of T cell responses to AZD1222 COVID-19 vaccine. The data were produced by immunoSEQ multiplex PCR, yet TCRdb's version contains in-frame clones alone and is incomplete. The sample records more than 95,000 clones, 90% to 95% being singletons. Here the sequenced sample was peripheral blood, taken on day 0 of AZD1222 vaccination. The receptors come from an adult in good health. Both conserved end residues are part of each CDR3. The D gene is left open where the match is weak. Clone size is given for some rows only: seen once, a few or many times, or a class if the clone is expanded.

length	size	D	J	V	DNA	CDR3
17	.	.	TRBJ1-1	TRBV2	TGTGCCAGCAGTGAATTCTCCCTTATAAAGAGTGACACTGAAGCTTTCTTT	CASSEFSLIKSDTEAFF
16	.	.	TRBJ1-3	TRBV28	TGTGCCAGCAGCGTCCCAGGGGTAGGGAGTGGAAACACCATATATTTT	CASSVPGVGSGNTIYF
13	.	.	TRBJ2-6	TRBV11-1	TGTGCCAGCAGCGGGTCTGGGGCCAACGTCCTGACTTTC	CASSGSGANVLTF
14	.	TRBD1	TRBJ1-5	TRBV19	TGTGCCAGTAGCGAGGGGGCTAGCAATCAGCCCCAGCATTTT	CASSEGASNQPQHF
11	.	.	TRBJ1-1	TRBV7-6	TGTGCCAGCAGCTTGGGGACTGAAGCTTTCTTT	CASSLGTEAFF
13	.	TRBD1	TRBJ1-2	TRBV30	TGTGCCTGGAGAGGACAGGGGAACTATGGCTACACCTTC	CAWRGQGNYGYTF
11	.	.	TRBJ1-1	TRBV19	TGTGCCAGTATCGTGGGGGCTGAAGCTTTCTTT	CASIVGAEAFF
13	.	.	TRBJ1-1	TRBV18	TGTGCCAGCTCACCATGGGAGGGCACTGAAGCTTTCTTT	CASSPWEGTEAFF
14	.	.	TRBJ1-4	TRBV7-9	TGTGCCAGCAGCTTGAGGACAGAAAATGAAAAACTGTTTTTT	CASSLRTENEKLFF
15	.	.	TRBJ1-3	TRBV14	TGTGCCAGCAGCCAGGGACCAAGCTCTGGAAACACCATATATTTT	CASSQGPSSGNTIYF
16	.	.	TRBJ2-5	TRBV19	TGTGCCAGTAGTATACCAGGGAGTTTGCGGCCTGGGACCCAGTACTTC	CASSIPGSLRPGTQYF
14	.	.	TRBJ2-5	TRBV10-3	TGTGCCATCAGTGATCTGGAGGGCCAAGAGACCCAGTACTTC	CAISDLEGQETQYF
14	.	TRBD1	TRBJ1-5	TRBV5-6	TGTGCCAGCAGCTGGGGACAGGGGAATCAGCCCCAGCATTTT	CASSWGQGNQPQHF
16	.	TRBD1	TRBJ2-7	TRBV5-4	TGTGCCAGCAGCCAGGGCCGGGACAGACTTTCCTACGAGCAGTACTTC	CASSQGRDRLSYEQYF
16	.	.	TRBJ1-6	TRBV6-5	TGTGCCAGCAGTTACTCTCTAGACTTATATAATTCACCCCTCCACTTT	CASSYSLDLYNSPLHF
16	once	.	TRBJ2-3	TRBV21-1	TGTGCCAGCAGCAGGGGAGCGGGAGAGGAGTTAGATACGCAGTATTTT	CASSRGAGEELDTQYF
14	.	TRBD2	TRBJ2-1	TRBV5-6	TGTGCCAGCAGCTTGGGTCTAGCGGGAAATGAGCAGTTCTTC	CASSLGLAGNEQFF
15	.	.	TRBJ1-1	TRBV27	TGTGCCAGCAGTTCGCAGGGGTTAAGGAACACTGAAGCTTTCTTT	CASSSQGLRNTEAFF
14	.	.	TRBJ1-4	TRBV6-5	TGTGCCAGCAAAACAGCACCAACTAATGAAAAACTGTTTTTT	CASKTAPTNEKLFF
15	.	.	TRBJ2-3	TRBV4-1	TGCGCCAGCAGCCAAGTGGGGGTACCGACAGATACGCAGTATTTT	CASSQVGVPTDTQYF
14	.	TRBD1	TRBJ1-2	TRBV27	TGTGCCAGCAGCCTGACAGGGGGCGCGGTTGGCTACACCTTC	CASSLTGGAVGYTF
15	.	.	TRBJ1-1	TRBV5-1	TGCGCCAGCAGCTTGGATGATCAGGACAGCATTGAAGCTTTCTTT	CASSLDDQDSIEAFF